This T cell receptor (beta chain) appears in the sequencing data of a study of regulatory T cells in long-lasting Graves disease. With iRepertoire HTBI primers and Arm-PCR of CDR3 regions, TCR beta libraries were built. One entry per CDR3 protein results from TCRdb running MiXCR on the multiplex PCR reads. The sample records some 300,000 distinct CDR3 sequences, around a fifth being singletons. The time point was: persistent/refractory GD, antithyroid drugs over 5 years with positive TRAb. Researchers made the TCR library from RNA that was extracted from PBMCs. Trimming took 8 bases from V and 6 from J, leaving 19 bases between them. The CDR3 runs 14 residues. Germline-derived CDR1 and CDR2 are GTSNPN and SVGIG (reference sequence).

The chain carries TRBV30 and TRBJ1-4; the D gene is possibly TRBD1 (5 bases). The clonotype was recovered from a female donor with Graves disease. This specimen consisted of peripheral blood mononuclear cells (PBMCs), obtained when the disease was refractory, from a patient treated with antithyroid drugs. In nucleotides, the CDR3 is TGTGCCCGAGGAGGGGAAACGGGGGATGAAAAACTGTTTTTT. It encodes CARGGETGDEKLFF.